Here is one T cell receptor (beta chain) with its context. The data originate from a study of CD8 T cells in Susac syndrome. In blood CD8+ and CD4+ T cells, TCR beta underwent sequencing. After extraction with the RNeasy kit, roughly 0.5 to 1 ug of the RNA was reverse transcribed using random hexamers. TCRdb re-derived calls from the immunoSEQ multiplex PCR reads in MiXCR, one entry per CDR3 protein. The sample has about 140,000 distinct CDR3 sequences, 90% to 95% seen once. V was cut by 0 bases and J by 0 bases, with 13 bases left in between. The CDR3 runs to 18 residues. CDR1 is SGHDT, CDR2 YYEEEE, per germline.

V and J are TRBV5-6 and TRBJ2-6; no reliable D call. The sequence derives from a human donor with multiple sclerosis. Sequencing used CD4+ T cells from PBMCs. The CDR3 region has the DNA TGTGCCAGCAGCTTGGGGGAATTGCGCCTCTCTGGGGCCAACGTCCTGACTTTC. It translates to CASSLGELRLSGANVLTF.